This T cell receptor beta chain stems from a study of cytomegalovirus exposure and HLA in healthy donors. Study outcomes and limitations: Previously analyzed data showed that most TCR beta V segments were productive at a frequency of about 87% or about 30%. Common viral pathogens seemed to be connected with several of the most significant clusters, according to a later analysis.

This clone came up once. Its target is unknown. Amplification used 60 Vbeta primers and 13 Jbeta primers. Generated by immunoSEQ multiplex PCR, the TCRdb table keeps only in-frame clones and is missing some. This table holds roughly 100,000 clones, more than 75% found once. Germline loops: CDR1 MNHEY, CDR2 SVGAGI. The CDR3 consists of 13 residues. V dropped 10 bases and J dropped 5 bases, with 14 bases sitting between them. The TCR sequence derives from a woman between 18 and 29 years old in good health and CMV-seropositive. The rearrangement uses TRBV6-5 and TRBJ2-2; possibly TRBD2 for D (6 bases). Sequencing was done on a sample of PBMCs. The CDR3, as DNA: TGTGCCATACGGCCACGGGGGACCGGGGAGCTGTTTTTT. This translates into CAIRPRGTGELFF.